This T cell receptor beta chain was identified in a study of blood T cell repertoires in COVID-19. Per germline, CDR1 SGHRS and CDR2 YFSETQ. V shed 6 bases, J shed 6 bases, and the junction held 11 bases outside the gene matches. The CDR3 length is 15 residues. The table came from immunoSEQ multiplex PCR; TCRdb's copy has only in-frame clones and leaves some out. This sample yields approximately 170,000 clones, of which 80% to 85% are seen a single time; approximately 11% belongs to the top ten. The TCR comes from an older man with active or convalescent COVID-19. This chain joins TRBV5-1 and TRBJ2-2; TRBD1 matches 7 bases. The source material was peripheral blood. The CDR3 region has the DNA TGCGCCAGCACCCTCTCAGGGGGAAACGCCGGGGAGCTGTTTTTT. Translation gives CASTLSGGNAGELFF.